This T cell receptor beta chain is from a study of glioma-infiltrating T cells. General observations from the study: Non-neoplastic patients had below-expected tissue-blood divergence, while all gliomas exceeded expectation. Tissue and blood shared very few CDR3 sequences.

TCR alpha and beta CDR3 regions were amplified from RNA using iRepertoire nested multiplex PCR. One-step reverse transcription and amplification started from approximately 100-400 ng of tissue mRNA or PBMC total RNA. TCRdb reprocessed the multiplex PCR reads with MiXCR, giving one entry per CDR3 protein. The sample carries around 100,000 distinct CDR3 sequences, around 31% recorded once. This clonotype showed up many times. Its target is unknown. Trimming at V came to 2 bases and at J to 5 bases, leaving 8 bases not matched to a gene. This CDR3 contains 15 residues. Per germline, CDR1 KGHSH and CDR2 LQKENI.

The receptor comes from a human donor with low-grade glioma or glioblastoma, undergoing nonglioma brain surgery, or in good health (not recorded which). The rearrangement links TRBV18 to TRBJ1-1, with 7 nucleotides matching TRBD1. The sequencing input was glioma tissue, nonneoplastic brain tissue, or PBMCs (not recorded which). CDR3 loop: CASSPSSGTETEAFF. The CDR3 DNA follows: TGTGCCAGCTCACCATCCTCCGGGACAGAGACTGAAGCTTTCTTT.